The next 14 T cell receptor beta chains were all read from a single sample in a study of early T cells in non-severe SARS-CoV-2 infection. TCRdb independently ran MiXCR on the 5' RACE reads; one entry per CDR3 protein. This table holds approximately 27,000 distinct CDR3 sequences, roughly 5% found once. Material: whole blood. The receptor set was obtained from an adult who was a healthcare worker with PCR-confirmed SARS-CoV-2 infection or an uninfected control (not recorded which).

The chain combines TRBV15 with TRBJ1-6; possible D gene TRBD1, 5 bases. Trimming pared 8 bases from V and 11 bases from J, leaving 19 bases between. The CDR3 loop spans 14 amino acids. Looked up from germline, CDR1 is LNHNV and CDR2 is YYDKDF (reference sequence). The CDR3, as DNA: TGTGCCACCGGGGCGGGGCAGGGTCTTGCACCCCTCCACTTT. This sequence encodes CATGAGQGLAPLHF.

The chain uses TRBV21-1 and TRBJ1-6; the table's D call of TRBD1 was not tested on the DNA. TRBV21-1 is a pseudogene segment. CDR3 length equals 15 residues. The CDR3 here is CASSPPGQGHSPLHF. DNA of the CDR3: TGTGCCAGCAGCCCTCCGGGACAGGGTCATTCACCCCTCCACTTT.

In its sample, this clonotype ranks as medium-sized. The genes are TRBV11-3 and TRBJ2-1, with a tentative D call TRBD1 (6 bases). This CDR3 is 14 amino acids long. Trimming removed 3 bases at V and 0 bases at J, with 6 bases between. Germline loops: CDR1 SGHNT, CDR2 YENEEA. The CDR3 protein is CASSLTGSYNEQFF. CDR3 coding DNA: TGTGCCAGCAGCTTGACAGGCTCCTACAATGAGCAGTTCTTC.

The chain has TRBV28 and TRBJ2-7; 10 bases are shared with TRBD1. Per germline, CDR1 MDHEN and CDR2 SYDVKM. Unmatched junction bases numbered 11, after V lost 3 bases and J lost 9 bases. The CDR3 contains 15 residues. This chain's CDR3 is CASSLPPGQGHGQYF. CDR3 coding DNA: TGTGCCAGCAGTTTGCCCCCGGGACAGGGGCACGGGCAGTACTTC. Supplemented by reference TRBV28 and TRBJ2-7, the full variable domain reads DVKVTQSSRYLVKRTGEKVFLECVQDMDHENMFWYRQDPGLGLRLIYFSYDVKMKEKGDIPEGYSVSREKKERFSLILESASTNQTSMYLCASSLPPGQGHGQYFGPGTRLTVT.

This clonotype was counted many times. J is TRBJ2-7 and V is TRBV29-1; D is possibly TRBD2 (6 bases). CDR3 length equals 13 residues. Germline V gives CDR1 SQVTM, CDR2 ANQGSEA. Trimming removed 6 bases at V and 0 bases at J, with 12 bases between. The CDR3 protein is CSVGSGVSYEQYF. The CDR3 DNA is TGCAGCGTCGGGTCGGGAGTCTCCTACGAGCAGTACTTC.

The sample holds many counts of this clonotype. This chain connects TRBV12-3 or TRBV12-4 to TRBJ2-1; D gene unclear. V shed 2 bases and J shed 8 bases, with 4 bases lying between them. This CDR3 spans 11 amino acids. The CDR3 sequence: CASSLRDEQFF. CDR3 sequence (DNA): TGTGCCAGCAGTTTACGTGATGAGCAGTTCTTC.

The CDR3 loop is CASSYRGQGVYEQYF. CDR3 sequence (DNA): TGTGCCAGCAGTTACCGCGGACAGGGTGTGTACGAGCAGTACTTC. This chain links TRBV6-5 with TRBJ2-7; the match to TRBD1 covers 8 bases. This CDR3 is 15 amino acids long. Trimming took 2 bases from V and 4 from J; bases not matched to a gene: 7. Germline V gene sequence: CDR1 MNHEY, CDR2 SVGAGI.

This chain connects TRBV28 to TRBJ2-1, with unresolved D. Germline V lookup: CDR1 MDHEN, CDR2 SYDVKM. Trimming pared 6 bases from V and 7 bases from J, leaving 10 bases between. The CDR3 contains 12 residues. CDR3 protein: CASRVMGNEQFF. The CDR3 DNA reads TGTGCCAGCAGGGTGATGGGGAATGAGCAGTTCTTC.

The chain joins TRBV7-9 to TRBJ1-4; a weak D match, TRBD1 (6 bases). The V and J ends lost 7 bases and 3 bases respectively, with 12 bases between them. The CDR3 sequence is 14 residues long. Germline CDR1 and CDR2: SEHNR and FQNEAQ (reference sequence). The CDR3 here is CASNSGQPNEKLFF. For the CDR3, the DNA is TGTGCCAGCAACTCTGGACAGCCTAATGAAAAACTGTTTTTT.

In this sample, this clonotype turned up many times. The chain carries TRBV10-3 and TRBJ2-5, with D perhaps TRBD2 (6 bases). V lost 8 bases and J 1 base, leaving 14 bases between the germline ends. Germline V gives CDR1 ENHRY, CDR2 SYGVKD. The CDR3 length is 14 residues. DNA of the CDR3: TGTGCCATCGGAGGGAACAACCGCCAAGAGACCCAGTACTTC. It codes for CAIGGNNRQETQYF.

This clonotype appeared many times. The J gene is TRBJ1-4, the V gene TRBV7-9; D is undetermined. The V end was cut by 0 bases, the J end by 8 bases, with 7 bases between. This CDR3 contains 13 residues. Germline values: CDR1 SEHNR, CDR2 FQNEAQ (reference sequence). The CDR3 nucleotides are TGTGCCAGCAGCTTAGCAGGACGGGAAAAACTGTTTTTT. Protein: CASSLAGREKLFF. Drawing the rest from reference TRBV7-9 and TRBJ1-4, the complete variable domain is DTGVSQNPRHKITKRGQNVTFRCDPISEHNRLYWYRQTLGQGPEFLTYFQNEAQLEKSRLLSDRFSAERPKGSFSTLEIQRTEQGDSAMYLCASSLAGREKLFFGSGTQLSVL.

In its sample, this clonotype was seen many times. J is TRBJ2-7 and V is TRBV27; D might be TRBD2 (6 bases). V was clipped by 6 bases and J by 6 bases, with 21 bases between them. The CDR3 loop spans 15 amino acids. The germline gives CDR1 MNHEY, CDR2 SMNVEV (reference sequence). The CDR3 here is CASSFSLAVVGEQYF. Here the CDR3 DNA reads TGTGCCAGCAGCTTCTCCTTAGCGGTGGTGGGCGAGCAGTACTTC.

This clonotype was seen a few times. The rearrangement joins TRBV5-1 to TRBJ1-3; 8 bases are a match to TRBD1. Per germline, CDR1 SGHRS and CDR2 YFSETQ. V gave up 4 bases and J gave up 0 bases; unmatched junction bases: 3. The CDR3 consists of 15 residues. The CDR3 region is CASSEGQGSGNTIYF. In nucleotides, the CDR3 is TGCGCCAGCAGCGAAGGACAGGGCTCTGGAAACACCATATATTTT.

This clonotype was observed at least ten times. This sequence joins TRBV27 and TRBJ2-2, with D hard to call. Germline V lookup: CDR1 MNHEY, CDR2 SMNVEV (reference sequence). The ends were cut back, 0 bases at V and 5 bases at J, with 1 base in the middle. This CDR3 region has 12 residues. CDR3 sequence (DNA): TGTGCCAGCAGTTTATCGACCGGGGAGCTGTTTTTT. It specifies CASSLSTGELFF.